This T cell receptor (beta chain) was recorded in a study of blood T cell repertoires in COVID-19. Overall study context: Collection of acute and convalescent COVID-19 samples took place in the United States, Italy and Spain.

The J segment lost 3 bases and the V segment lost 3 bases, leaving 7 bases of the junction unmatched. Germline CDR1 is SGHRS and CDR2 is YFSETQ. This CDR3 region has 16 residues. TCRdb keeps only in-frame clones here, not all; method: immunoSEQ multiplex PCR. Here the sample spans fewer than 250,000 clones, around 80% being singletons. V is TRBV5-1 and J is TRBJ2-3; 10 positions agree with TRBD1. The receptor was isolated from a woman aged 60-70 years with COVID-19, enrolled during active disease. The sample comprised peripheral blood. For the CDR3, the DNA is TGCGCCAGCAGCTCGGGACAGGGGACCTTAACAGATACGCAGTATTTT. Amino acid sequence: CASSSGQGTLTDTQYF. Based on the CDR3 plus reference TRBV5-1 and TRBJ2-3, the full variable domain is KAGVTQTPRYLIKTRGQQVTLSCSPISGHRSVSWYQQTPGQGLQFLFEYFSETQRNKGNFPGRFSGRQFSNSRSEMNVSTLELGDSALYLCASSSGQGTLTDTQYFGPGTRLTVL.